This TCR beta chain was observed in a study of shared clonotypes between healthy human individuals. Overall study findings and caveats: Blood was the sole source, and tissue repertoires probably differ.

Trimming removed 2 bases at V and 0 bases at J, with 8 bases between. This CDR3 region has 15 residues. CDR1 and CDR2 (germline): SGHNT, YYREEE (reference sequence). For each subset, genomic DNA was distributed in equal portions over several immunoSEQ plates. Some clones are missing from TCRdb's copy, which holds only in-frame ones; the method was immunoSEQ multiplex PCR. The sample records fewer than 600,000 clones, roughly 79% being singletons. Donors were healthy HIV-negative adults without recently reported acute infections or vaccinations. A note on this clone: Its antigen is currently unknown.

The gene calls are TRBV5-4 and TRBJ2-2; D ambiguous. The sample taken for sequencing was PBMCs. This TCR was recovered from a woman in her 40s in good health. Some clones in this sample may be carry-over from other donors' samples. CDR3 sequence reads: CASSLASSNTGELFF. The CDR3 DNA reads TGTGCCAGCAGCTTAGCGTCTTCGAACACCGGGGAGCTGTTTTTT.